This TCR beta chain is from a study of blood T cell repertoires in COVID-19. About the study: Acute and convalescent COVID-19 specimens originated in the United States, Italy and Spain. PBMCs, B-cell-depleted T cells, or T cells provided the cDNA or gDNA that made up the material.

CDR1 is MNHEY and CDR2 is SVGAGI in the germline V gene. CDR3 size: 10 residues. Trimming left V 6 bases short and J 16 bases short, with 10 bases between. In the original workflow: From reference gene primer amplification, estimates of nucleated cell counts were derived. The repertoire was sequenced with immunoSEQ multiplex PCR; TCRdb's copy has only in-frame clones and lacks some. V and J calls and clone size are copied from that table; D and trimming were computed from the DNA. The data show approximately 34,000 clones, with around 90% seen just once and around an eighth held by the top ten. Sequenced sample: peripheral blood. V gene TRBV6-5 combines with J gene TRBJ1-6; D may be TRBD1 (6 bases). The clonotype was recovered from a man aged 55 to 70 with active COVID-19. Here the CDR3 DNA reads TGTGCCAGCAGGTACCAGGGGCTCCACTTT. Translating it yields CASRYQGLHF.